This TCR beta chain was retrieved from a study of type 1 and type 2 diabetes patients. Study context: T cells were magnetically sorted from PBMCs as CD4+ or CD8+ subsets.

Anyone with other autoimmune disease or infection in the prior four weeks was excluded. The PCR template was genomic DNA. Amplification of the beta chain CDR3 used 30 forward and 13 reverse multiplex primers. Each CDR3 protein gets one entry after TCRdb re-called the multiplex PCR reads with MiXCR. The sample has more than 250,000 distinct CDR3 sequences, roughly 48% seen once; the top ten hold approximately 15%. This clonotype was counted a single time. Sequences were obtained from peripheral blood mononuclear cells (PBMCs). The receptor was derived from a man in his late teens or twenties with type 2 diabetes.

CDR3 nucleotide sequence: TGTGCCAGCAGCTTTCCCCTTGGGACAGGATCGCATACTACGGGGGAAAAACTGTTTTTT. Translation gives CASSFPLGTGSHTTGEKLFF. The chain is built from TRBV11-3 and TRBJ1-4, with 8 bases aligning to TRBD1. The CDR3 sequence is 20 residues long. V shed 3 bases, J shed 8 bases, and the junction held 23 bases outside the gene matches. CDR1 and CDR2 from the germline V gene are SGHNT and YENEEA.